This T cell receptor beta chain emerged from a study of T-cell reconstitution after alpha-beta-depleted transplantation in children. Construction of the TCRbeta library involved unique molecular identifiers. TCRdb passed the PCR reads through MiXCR, listing each CDR3 protein once. The sample shows some 200,000 distinct CDR3 sequences, roughly a tenth of them seen only once. This clonotype was seen more than once but under ten times. The V and J ends lost 11 bases and 4 bases, in that order; junction bases with no gene match: 7. CDR1 and CDR2 from the germline V gene are LNHNV and YYDKDF (reference sequence). This CDR3 contains 14 residues.

J is TRBJ2-1 and V is TRBV15, with TRBD1 matching 11 bases. Sequenced material: PBMCs from the stem cell graft donor, taken from the stem cell graft. This receptor was obtained from a human donor who donated a stem cell graft to a child with acute lymphoblastic leukemia. The CDR3 protein is CAAEGDRGYNEQFF. The CDR3 nucleotides are TGTGCCGCCGAGGGGGACAGGGGGTACAATGAGCAGTTCTTC.